What follows are 27 T cell receptor beta chains derived from one specimen sequenced in a study of control samples from healthy donors and cancer patients (TCRdb year 2020). Preparation of the library involved the immunoSEQ multiplex PCR assay. Not all clones reach the TCRdb copy of this immuneACCESS table, which keeps in-frame sequences only. Checked studies attribute under half of the gap to unresolved V genes and leave the rest unexplained. The sample contains approximately 160,000 clones, 93% of them found a single time. Jointly, the top ten make up over 4% of the sample. The specimen sequenced was blood. These receptors were taken from a woman aged 55-70 years in good health.

The V and J genes are TRBV30 and TRBJ1-6; D unclear. This CDR3 has 13 residues. From germline, CDR1 is GTSNPN and CDR2 SVGIG (reference sequence). The germline V and J ends were trimmed by 1 base and 4 bases, with 5 bases remaining between them. The CDR3 protein is CAWSGIYNSPLHF. For the CDR3, the DNA is TGTGCCTGGAGTGGAATTTATAATTCACCCCTCCACTTT.

The chain is built from TRBV11-2 and TRBJ1-2, with D uncertain. CDR1 SGHAT and CDR2 FQNNGV come from the germline V gene. The CDR3 runs to 15 residues. V was pared by 1 base and J by 3 bases, with 12 bases between. CDR3 nucleotide sequence: TGTGCCAGCAGCTTAGCCACCGGGCCCCACTATGGCTACACCTTC. Its translation: CASSLATGPHYGYTF.

V is TRBV11-2 and J is TRBJ2-1; TRBD1 agrees at 9 bases. The CDR3 covers 18 residues. Trimming took 5 bases from V and 0 from J; bases not matched to a gene: 11. CDR1 and CDR2 (germline): SGHAT, FQNNGV. CDR3 nucleotide sequence: TGTGCCAGCAGCCAAGGACAGGGGCGAGGTAACTCCTACAATGAGCAGTTCTTC. It translates to CASSQGQGRGNSYNEQFF.

The chain recombines TRBV9 with TRBJ2-2; 10 bases are a match to TRBD1. The V segment lost 4 bases and the J segment 8 bases; nucleotides outside the gene matches: 8. This CDR3 region has 15 residues. Germline CDR1 reads SGDLS; CDR2 reads YYNGEE. The chain's CDR3 is CASSTRQGAYGELFF. DNA of the CDR3: TGTGCCAGCAGCACACGACAGGGGGCATATGGGGAGCTGTTTTTT. Combining the CDR3 with reference TRBV9 and TRBJ2-2 gives the whole variable domain DSGVTQTPKHLITATGQRVTLRCSPRSGDLSVYWYQQSLDQGLQFLIQYYNGEERAKGNILERFSAQQFPDLHSELNLSSLELGDSALYFCASSTRQGAYGELFFGEGSRLTVL.

This clone has just one count. The chain carries TRBV5-1 and TRBJ2-1; TRBD1 matches at 7 bases. This CDR3 spans 15 amino acids. Per the germline V gene, CDR1 is SGHRS and CDR2 is YFSETQ. V lost 2 bases, J lost 2 bases, and 4 bases stayed unmatched. The CDR3 bases are TGCGCCAGCAGCTTCGGGACAGTTACCTACAATGAGCAGTTCTTC. Translated: CASSFGTVTYNEQFF.

This sequence joins TRBV2 and TRBJ1-6; 9 bases map to TRBD1. The CDR3 totals 14 residues. CDR1 and CDR2 (germline): SNHLY, FYNNEI. Trimming removed 6 bases from V and 8 bases from J; junction bases left unmatched: 5. The CDR3 region is CASRTRTGDSPLHF. CDR3 in DNA: TGTGCCAGCAGGACCAGGACAGGGGATTCACCCCTCCACTTT.

The chain links TRBV6-5 to TRBJ1-5; D is unresolved. CDR3 length: 16 residues. Trimming cost V 0 bases and J 9 bases, with 18 bases left between them. Germline assignment: CDR1 MNHEY and CDR2 SVGAGI. The CDR3 region has the DNA TGTGCCAGCAGTTACTCCCCTGACAAACTCGAGGGGCCCCAGCATTTT. Translating it yields CASSYSPDKLEGPQHF.

This chain uses TRBV6-5 with TRBJ1-2; D is ambiguous. With 4 bases removed from V and 8 bases from J, the gap between germline ends came to 14 bases. CDR3 size: 13 residues. The germline CDR1 and CDR2 sequences are MNHEY and SVGAGI. The CDR3 sequence is CASSLEGVGGYTF. The CDR3 DNA follows: TGTGCCAGCAGTTTGGAGGGCGTAGGCGGCTACACCTTC.

The chain combines TRBV18 with TRBJ2-5; D remains ambiguous. This CDR3 region has 13 residues. In germline, CDR1 is KGHSH, CDR2 LQKENI. Trimming took 4 bases from V and 2 from J, leaving 8 bases between them. The DNA for the CDR3 is TGTGCCAGCTCACTGGGATCTCAAGAGACCCAGTACTTC. As protein: CASSLGSQETQYF.

This chain links TRBV19 with TRBJ2-3, with a weak D call TRBD2 (6 bases). From germline, CDR1 is LNHDA and CDR2 SQIVND (reference sequence). The CDR3 runs to 15 residues. Trimming left V 5 bases short and J 2 bases short, with 14 bases between. CDR3 region: CASSPFGGSTDTQYF. The CDR3 nucleotides read TGTGCCAGTAGTCCTTTCGGGGGATCCACAGATACGCAGTATTTT.

This clone was detected only a few times. V and J are TRBV24-1 and TRBJ2-5; 8 bases align to TRBD1. Losses at the gene ends were 3 bases for V and 4 bases for J; bases not matched to a gene: 12. The CDR3 is 17 amino acids. In germline, CDR1 is KGHDR, CDR2 SFDVKD. Written as DNA, the CDR3 is TGTGCCACCAGTGATCGGGCATCCGGACAGGGAATAGAGACCCAGTACTTC. Translated: CATSDRASGQGIETQYF.

The chain couples TRBV30 to TRBJ1-2, with 7 nucleotides matching TRBD1. The length of the CDR3 is 15 residues. The J segment lost 5 bases and the V segment lost 0 bases, leaving 9 bases of the junction unmatched. The germline CDR1 and CDR2 sequences are GTSNPN and SVGIG (reference sequence). In DNA form, the CDR3 reads TGTGCCTGGAGTGTACCCCCGACAGGGAGTTATGGCTACACCTTC. Translation: CAWSVPPTGSYGYTF.

The chain couples TRBV12-3 or TRBV12-4 to TRBJ2-5; D is uncertain. This CDR3 has 13 amino acids. V lost 2 bases and J lost 1, with 5 bases in between. The CDR3 bases are TGTGCCAGCAGTTTATGGAGCCAAGAGACCCAGTACTTC. It specifies CASSLWSQETQYF.

This chain joins TRBV10-3 and TRBJ2-7; weak D call: TRBD2 (5 bases). CDR3 size: 16 residues. Trimming took 10 bases from V and 5 from J, leaving 27 bases between them. CDR1 ENHRY and CDR2 SYGVKD come from the germline V gene. The CDR3 DNA is TGTGCCACCGAATCGAATAGTGGGAGTGCGGTCGACGAGCAGTACTTC. Translating it yields CATESNSGSAVDEQYF.

The rearrangement links TRBV9 to TRBJ1-1; no reliable D call. V lost 3 bases, J lost 1 base, and 7 bases lay in between. Germline V gene data show CDR1 as SGDLS and CDR2 as YYNGEE. The CDR3 is 13 residues long. This CDR3 is CASSGNWNTEAFF. Written as DNA, the CDR3 is TGTGCCAGCAGCGGAAATTGGAACACTGAAGCTTTCTTT.

This clone was observed once. This same CDR3 is encoded by further DNA sequences in the sample. This chain connects TRBV7-2 to TRBJ1-2; no clear D gene. The CDR3 covers 11 residues. Germline CDR1 SGHTA, CDR2 FQGNSA. Trimming removed 2 bases from V and 8 bases from J, with 6 bases in between. In nucleotides, the CDR3 is TGTGCCAGCAGCTTATTGGGGGGCTACACCTTC. Encoded protein: CASSLLGGYTF.

In DNA form, the CDR3 reads TGCGCCAGCAGCCAAGATTCGGGCGCAGCTCTTCTCTCTAACTATGGCTACACCTTC. Amino acids: CASSQDSGAALLSNYGYTF. The chain employs TRBV4-3 and TRBJ1-2; D is ambiguous. The germline V gene has CDR1 LGHNA and CDR2 YSLEER. V gave up 0 bases and J gave up 0 bases, with 20 bases separating them. The CDR3 has 19 residues.

The chain carries TRBV4-3 and TRBJ1-2, with D perhaps matching TRBD1 (5 bases). V was cut by 0 bases and J by 2 bases, with 10 bases left in between. The CDR3 loop spans 15 amino acids. The germline CDR1 and CDR2 sequences are LGHNA and YSLEER. The CDR3 DNA follows: TGCGCCAGCAGCCAAGAATACAAGGGGAACTATGGCTACACCTTC. It encodes CASSQEYKGNYGYTF.

The CDR3 DNA reads as TGTGCCAGCACCTCGGTCTATGGCTACACCTTC. It yields the protein CASTSVYGYTF. The V and J genes are TRBV2 and TRBJ1-2, with D uncertain. The germline V gene has CDR1 SNHLY and CDR2 FYNNEI. The CDR3 is 11 amino acids. The ends were cut back, 7 bases at V and 4 bases at J, with 7 bases in the middle.

The gene calls are TRBV5-1 and TRBJ1-2, with 7 bases lining up with TRBD1. V shed 7 bases and J 6 bases; nucleotides not matched to a gene: 18. The CDR3 contains 16 residues. The germline gives CDR1 SGHRS, CDR2 YFSETQ. The CDR3 coding sequence is TGCGCCAGCTCCTTGGGGCTGCGGGACAGCGGCCATGGCTACACCTTC. Translation gives CASSLGLRDSGHGYTF.

The CDR3 nucleotides read TGTGCCAGTGGTCAAATTGGGGTGAATCAGCCCCAGCATTTT. Residues: CASGQIGVNQPQHF. This rearrangement joins TRBV19 to TRBJ1-5; D remains unclear. Germline CDR1 reads LNHDA; CDR2 reads SQIVND (reference sequence). The CDR3 has 14 residues. V lost 8 bases, J lost 4 bases, and 15 bases lay in between. Full variable domain (missing parts from reference TRBV19 and TRBJ1-5): DGGITQSPKYLFRKEGQNVTLSCEQNLNHDAMYWYRQDPGQGLRLIYYSQIVNDFQKGDIAEGYSVSREKKESFPLTVTSAQKNPTAFYLCASGQIGVNQPQHFGDGTRLSIL.

The chain carries TRBV2 and TRBJ2-3; D gene unclear. Trimming stripped 4 bases from V and 0 bases from J, with 8 bases between. This CDR3 has 14 amino acids. From germline, CDR1 is SNHLY and CDR2 FYNNEI. CDR3: CASSVGLSTDTQYF. For the CDR3, the DNA is TGTGCCAGCAGTGTAGGTCTTAGCACAGATACGCAGTATTTT.

The gene calls are TRBV10-3 and TRBJ2-3, with D unclear. The germline V gene has CDR1 ENHRY and CDR2 SYGVKD. Trimming left V 3 bases short and J 2 bases short, with 6 bases between. The CDR3 is 13 amino acids. As DNA, the CDR3 is TGTGCCATCAGTGACGGCTTCACAGATACGCAGTATTTT. Translation gives CAISDGFTDTQYF.

This chain uses TRBV6-2 or TRBV6-3 with TRBJ1-1; TRBD1 agrees at 7 bases. CDR1 is MNHEY, CDR2 SVGEGT, per germline. Trimming took 6 bases from V and 8 from J; bases not matched to a gene: 6. The CDR3 runs 12 residues. The CDR3 DNA follows: TGTGCCAGCAGCAGGACAGGACGCGAAGCTTTCTTT. It specifies CASSRTGREAFF.

This clone was detected only once. The J gene is TRBJ1-2, the V gene TRBV27, with 8 bases matching TRBD1. Germline CDR1 is MNHEY and CDR2 is SMNVEV (reference sequence). Trimming removed 4 bases from V and 6 bases from J; junction bases left unmatched: 7. The CDR3 totals 14 residues. The DNA of the CDR3 is TGTGCCAGCAGTTGGAGGGACAGGAGGAATGGCTACACCTTC. Protein product: CASSWRDRRNGYTF.

The chain links TRBV15 to TRBJ1-1, with unresolved D. Germline V gives CDR1 LNHNV, CDR2 YYDKDF (reference sequence). Trimming took 3 bases from V and 3 from J, leaving 8 bases between them. The CDR3 contains 13 residues. The CDR3, as DNA: TGTGCCACCAGCAGTACCTCGGACACTGAAGCTTTCTTT. The encoded protein is CATSSTSDTEAFF.

The chain carries TRBV3-1 (or the pseudogene TRBV3-2) and TRBJ2-3; 10 positions agree with TRBD2. Trimming at V came to 4 bases and at J to 5 bases, leaving 9 bases not matched to a gene. Germline lookup yields CDR1 LGHDT and CDR2 YNNKEL (reference sequence). The CDR3 is 16 residues long. The DNA for the CDR3 is TGTGCCAGCAGCCGTCAAGCGGGGGGGCCGGTAGATACGCAGTATTTT. This translates into CASSRQAGGPVDTQYF.